One and the same sample provided the 8 T cell receptor beta chains below, sequenced in a study of shared clonotypes between healthy human individuals. Profiling relied on immunoSEQ multiplex PCR, and the TCRdb table lists in-frame clones only, not all of them. The table lists 1,100,000 or so clones, 75% to 85% of them singletons. Specimen: memory CD4+ T cells from PBMCs. Subset denoted: CD45RA-negative fraction. Source of these receptors: a young man in good health. Some clones in this sample may be carry-over from other donors' samples.

The sample holds one count of this clone. The gene calls are TRBV6-5 and TRBJ1-1; D gene uncertain. Per the germline V gene, CDR1 is MNHEY and CDR2 is SVGAGI. V was pared by 6 bases and J by 1 base, with 9 bases between. This CDR3 has 13 amino acids. The CDR3 nucleotides read TGTGCCAGCAGACGAACAAAGAACACTGAAGCTTTCTTT. Its translation is CASRRTKNTEAFF.

The chain employs TRBV11-2 and TRBJ1-1, with D maybe TRBD1 (5 bases). This CDR3 has 15 amino acids. V was shortened by 2 bases and J by 4 bases, with 14 bases between the two germline ends. The germline V gene encodes CDR1 SGHAT and CDR2 FQNNGV. CDR3 sequence reads: CASSLTAGSGTEAFF. CDR3 nucleotide sequence: TGTGCCAGCAGCTTAACGGCAGGGTCAGGCACTGAAGCTTTCTTT. The full variable domain, with the rest looked up from reference TRBV11-2 and TRBJ1-1, is EAGVAQSPRYKIIEKRQSVAFWCNPISGHATLYWYQQILGQGPKLLIQFQNNGVVDDSQLPKDRFSAERLKGVDSTLKIQPAKLEDSAVYLCASSLTAGSGTEAFFGQGTRLTVV.

The chain has TRBV7-2 and TRBJ1-1; D possibly corresponds to TRBD1 (5 bases). The germline gives CDR1 SGHTA, CDR2 FQGNSA. Trimming took off 5 bases at V and 4 bases at J, with 17 bases between the two ends. The CDR3 covers 15 residues. CDR3 nucleotides: TGTGCCAGCAGCCAAAGACAGAACCCTGGCACTGAAGCTTTCTTT. This translates into CASSQRQNPGTEAFF.

The gene calls are TRBV2 and TRBJ1-4; possibly TRBD1 for D (6 bases). Germline CDR1 and CDR2: SNHLY and FYNNEI. The CDR3 sequence is 15 residues long. V was cut by 6 bases and J by 3 bases, with 14 bases left in between. Here the CDR3 DNA reads TGTGCCAGCAGGGGATTACAGGGACCTAATGAAAAACTGTTTTTT. Its protein product is CASRGLQGPNEKLFF.

CDR3 DNA sequence: TGTGCCAGCAGCGCCCCTGTTGGGACAGGGGGTATTGAGCAGTTCTTC. Translated: CASSAPVGTGGIEQFF. The chain couples TRBV5-4 to TRBJ2-1; 11 bases are shared with TRBD1. In germline, CDR1 is SGHNT, CDR2 YYREEE (reference sequence). The CDR3 covers 16 residues. V shed 4 bases and J 9 bases; nucleotides not matched to a gene: 12.

This clone was observed a handful of times. J is TRBJ2-7 and V is TRBV7-9, with 8 bases fitting TRBD2. J was trimmed by 2 bases and V by 5 bases; bases with no gene match: 2. The germline gives CDR1 SEHNR, CDR2 FQNEAQ (reference sequence). CDR3 length: 13 amino acids. CDR3 nucleotides: TGTGCCAGCAGCGCGGGGGGTCCCTACGAGCAGTACTTC. Protein product: CASSAGGPYEQYF.

This chain uses TRBV5-1 with TRBJ2-3, with 8 bases aligning to TRBD1. The V gene's germline CDR1 is SGHRS and CDR2 YFSETQ. The V segment lost 3 bases and the J segment 2 bases; nucleotides outside the gene matches: 5. The CDR3 loop spans 15 amino acids. CDR3: CASSSQTGVTDTQYF. The CDR3 coding sequence is TGCGCCAGCAGCTCGCAGACAGGGGTCACAGATACGCAGTATTTT.

This clone was found a few times. The rearrangement links TRBV6-5 to TRBJ1-1, with D unclear. The CDR3 runs 14 residues. Trimming took off 8 bases at V and 0 bases at J, with 13 bases between the two ends. Per germline, CDR1 MNHEY and CDR2 SVGAGI. CDR3 sequence: CASHRPGLNTEAFF. For the CDR3, the DNA is TGTGCCAGCCACCGACCGGGCCTGAACACTGAAGCTTTCTTT.